Detailed here is one TCR beta chain. TCRdb used MiXCR to reprocess the reads, holding one entry per CDR3 protein. The data show 500,000 or so distinct CDR3 sequences, with approximately 15% seen just once and approximately 24% held by the top ten. Trimming took off 4 bases at V and 3 bases at J, with 17 bases between the two ends. The germline CDR1 and CDR2 sequences are SGHRS and YFSETQ. The CDR3 contains 15 residues. These data belong to a study of T cell repertoires in cytomegalovirus infection. The rearrangement joins TRBV5-1 to TRBJ2-7; tentative D call: TRBD1 (5 bases). This clonotype was obtained from a human donor in good health (CMV status not recorded). Some clones in this sample may be carry-over from other donors' samples. The sample taken for sequencing was CD8+ T cells from PBMCs. CDR3 sequence (DNA): TGCGCCAGCAGCGGCACAGGAAAGAAAGTCTACGAGCAGTACTTC. It codes for CASSGTGKKVYEQYF.